Below, 8 T cell receptor beta chains from the same sample are listed, as sequenced in a study of T cells in localized non-small cell lung cancer. Measured with immunoSEQ multiplex PCR; TCRdb has only the in-frame clones, and not every one. The sample lists about 1,600 clones, 20% to 25% occurring once. The sequences come from normal lung tissue next to the tumor, collected before any cancer treatment. The receptors originated from a woman aged 35-75 years with stage III squamous cell lung carcinoma.

CDR3 nucleotides: TGTGCCAGCAGACCGCCAGGGACTAGACACAATGAGCAGTTCTTC. Protein: CASRPPGTRHNEQFF. This chain connects TRBV7-5 to TRBJ2-1; TRBD2 reflects the table's D call only, with no check against the DNA. TRBV7-5 is listed as a pseudogene. The CDR3 contains 15 residues.

By share, this clone counts as large. J is TRBJ1-5 and V is TRBV28; TRBD1 aligns across 9 bases. In germline, CDR1 is MDHEN, CDR2 SYDVKM. Germline trimming cut 6 bases from V and 6 bases from J; bases unmatched to any gene: 9. The CDR3 contains 15 residues. Written as DNA, the CDR3 is TGTGCCAGCAGAAGTCTCACAGGGGGCGCTCAGCCCCAGCATTTT. As protein: CASRSLTGGAQPQHF.

The gene calls are TRBV28 and TRBJ2-5, with 14 bases identical to TRBD2. After removal of 5 bases from V and 7 bases from J, the junction contained 6 bases not matched to a gene. In germline, CDR1 is MDHEN, CDR2 SYDVKM. The CDR3 totals 15 residues. CDR3 nucleotides: TGTGCCAGCAGTCCAGGGACTAGCGGGAGATCGACCCAGTACTTC. Its translation is CASSPGTSGRSTQYF.

This clone counts as large (0.1 to 1%). CDR3 loop: CASSDPDGKETQYF. In DNA form, the CDR3 reads TGTGCCAGCAGTGACCCGGACGGTAAAGAGACCCAGTACTTC. The rearrangement links TRBV25-1 to TRBJ2-5; D is ambiguous. Germline values: CDR1 MGHDK, CDR2 SYGVNS. CDR3 length: 14 amino acids. V was cut by 3 bases and J by 3 bases, with 11 bases left in between.

The chain employs TRBV7-6 and TRBJ1-4; 11 bases map to TRBD1. Germline V lookup: CDR1 SGHVS, CDR2 FNYEAQ. Trimming removed 2 bases from V and 2 bases from J; junction bases left unmatched: 7. The CDR3 length is 18 residues. CDR3 coding DNA: TGTGCCAGCAGCTTAATGATGGGACAGGGGGAGACTAATGAAAAACTGTTTTTT. It encodes CASSLMMGQGETNEKLFF.

This chain connects TRBV6-8 to TRBJ2-2, with D possibly being TRBD1 or TRBD2 (6 bases each). Germline lookup yields CDR1 MNHGY and CDR2 SAAAGT. Trimming pared 5 bases from V and 7 bases from J, leaving 17 bases between. The CDR3 has 15 amino acids. Here the CDR3 DNA reads TGTGCCAGCAGTCCACTGGGGGGCGCATACGGGGAGCTGTTTTTT. It specifies CASSPLGGAYGELFF.

The V and J genes are TRBV28 and TRBJ1-2, with TRBD1 matching 7 bases. The CDR3 consists of 13 residues. Losses at the gene ends were 7 bases for V and 8 bases for J; bases not matched to a gene: 10. Per the germline V gene, CDR1 is MDHEN and CDR2 is SYDVKM. Here the CDR3 DNA reads TGTGCCAGCATTTCGGACAGGATTAAGGGCTACACCTTC. Translated, it gives CASISDRIKGYTF.

This sequence joins TRBV6-8 and TRBJ2-2; 7 bases line up with TRBD1. Germline V CDR1 and CDR2: MNHGY, SAAAGT. With V trimmed by 7 bases and J by 2 bases, 4 bases remained unmatched. The CDR3 totals 14 residues. The CDR3 region is CASIGTENTGELFF. The CDR3 nucleotides read TGTGCCAGCATTGGGACAGAAAACACCGGGGAGCTGTTTTTT.